Detailed here is one T cell receptor (beta chain). Its target antigen remains unknown. Per-base quality was not reported, and no clone a single base away is much larger than it. TCRbeta CDR3 regions were amplified from genomic DNA using the immunoSEQ Assay, a bias-controlled multiplex PCR. Under the source paper's analysis protocol: The number of nucleated cells in each sample was estimated by amplification of reference gene primers within the assay. Sequence reads were collapsed and filtered to measure the absolute abundance of every unique TCRbeta CDR3 rearrangement. For each sample, productive Simpson clonality was calculated as the square root of Simpson's diversity index across productive rearrangements. TCRdb holds this immuneACCESS table with in-frame rearrangements only. Some clones are missing; in checked studies, unresolved V genes explain under half, and the rest has no known cause. V and J calls and clone size are those listed in that table; D and trimming were worked out from the DNA. For this sample the table gives about 170,000 clones, of which about four fifths were detected only once. The ten largest clonotypes hold around 2.4% of the sample.

These data belong to a study of blood T cell repertoires in COVID-19 (TCRdb year 2020). A note on the overall study: Collaborator samples came from the United States, Italy and Spain and covered acute and convalescent phases of COVID-19. The prospective study material was composed of cDNA or gDNA derived from T cells, B-cell-depleted T cells, or PBMCs. The dataset comprised deeply sampled blood TCRbeta repertoires from subjects exposed to, actively infected with, or recovered from COVID-19. The repertoires were released in a freely available public database intended as a resource for research on the immune response to SARS-CoV-2. Samples came from the ongoing ImmuneRACE study (first 160 participants) plus 1,254 subjects from 6 global collaborators. A de-identified subject ID, COVID-19 status, age in years and sex were almost always included in the sample metadata. Where available, HLA class I and class II types were obtained from metadata supplied by the sample provider rather than from assay-based typing. The study at large found these results: The quantity of clinical and demographic metadata differed by source and by participant and was supplied without curation.

CDR1 and CDR2 (LNHDA, SQIVND) derive from the germline V gene (reference sequence). V sheds 5 bases and J sheds 0 bases, leaving 8 bases between their ends. Counted from cysteine to phenylalanine, this CDR3 has 15 amino acids. Solely the CDR3 DNA is kept, with 45 bases framed from the first base. Whole blood was collected in K2EDTA tubes by collaborating institutions according to the institutions' own protocols. Collaborator samples were shipped for TCRbeta analysis as frozen whole blood, isolated PBMCs, or DNA extracted from either sample type. Rearrangement joined TRBV19 to TRBJ2-6, and TRBD1 may be the D gene, going by 5 matching bases. The sequencing sample was made of peripheral blood. This clonotype was sampled from a human donor with acute or convalescent COVID-19. The donor label of this sample is uncertain. The DNA reads as follows: TGTGCCAGTAGTTGGGGCCGCTCTGGGGCCAACGTCCTGACTTTC. This is translated as CASSWGRSGANVLTF.